These 6 T cell receptor beta chains share one sample of origin, sequenced in a study of T cell responses to AZD1222 COVID-19 vaccine. Produced via immunoSEQ multiplex PCR; TCRdb's table is partial and in-frame only. Among 130,000 to 150,000 clones listed, over 85% were seen once. The sample in question was peripheral blood, obtained on day 0 of AZD1222 vaccination. The receptor set was obtained from an adult in good health.

The chain combines TRBV7-9 with TRBJ2-5; D might be TRBD2 (5 bases). The CDR3 is made up of 14 amino acids. Germline lookup yields CDR1 SEHNR and CDR2 FQNEAQ (reference sequence). V shed 5 bases and J shed 4 bases, with 14 bases lying between them. The CDR3 nucleotides read TGTGCCAGCAGCCGGGATTGGGCGCGAGAGACCCAGTACTTC. It is translated as CASSRDWARETQYF.

The chain links TRBV24-1 to TRBJ2-3; no clear D. V was trimmed by 4 bases and J by 2 bases, leaving 6 bases between them. The germline V gene encodes CDR1 KGHDR and CDR2 SFDVKD. The CDR3 totals 13 residues. In DNA form, the CDR3 reads TGTGCCACCAGTGACTACAACACAGATACGCAGTATTTT. It yields the protein CATSDYNTDTQYF.

This sequence joins TRBV27 and TRBJ1-2; perhaps TRBD1 as D (5 bases). CDR1 is MNHEY and CDR2 is SMNVEV in the germline V gene (reference sequence). The CDR3 consists of 14 residues. The germline V and J ends were trimmed by 2 bases and 7 bases, with 14 bases remaining between them. CDR3 DNA sequence: TGTGCCAGCAGTTTACGCCCGGGGCGGGGTGGCTACACCTTC. This sequence encodes CASSLRPGRGGYTF.

This chain uses TRBV6-5 with TRBJ1-5; 7 nucleotides align to TRBD1. V gave up 1 base and J gave up 5 bases; unmatched junction bases: 2. The germline CDR1 and CDR2 sequences are MNHEY and SVGAGI. The CDR3 covers 14 residues. The CDR3 DNA reads TGTGCCAGCAGTTACTGGAGGGGGCATCAGCCCCAGCATTTT. Protein: CASSYWRGHQPQHF.

V usage is TRBV7-3 and J usage is TRBJ2-2; 9 nucleotides match TRBD1. The CDR3 has 14 amino acids. Germline lookup yields CDR1 SGHTA and CDR2 FQGTGA. The V gene end was trimmed by 4 bases and the J gene end by 5 bases; junction bases not matched to a gene: 2. The CDR3 DNA is TGTGCCAGCAGCTCCGGACAGGGGACCGGGGAGCTGTTTTTT. It yields the protein CASSSGQGTGELFF. Full variable domain (remainder filled in from reference TRBV7-3 and TRBJ2-2): GAGVSQTPSNKVTEKGKYVELRCDPISGHTALYWYRQSLGQGPEFLIYFQGTGAADDSGLPNDRFFAVRPEGSVSTLKIQRTERGDSAVYLCASSSGQGTGELFFGEGSRLTVL.

The rearrangement joins TRBV2 to TRBJ2-1, with TRBD2 identical over 10 bases. Germline V gene sequence: CDR1 SNHLY, CDR2 FYNNEI. J gave up 5 bases and V 3 bases, and 4 bases lay outside the gene matches. CDR3 length equals 15 residues. This CDR3 is CASSELAGEDNEQFF. CDR3 coding DNA: TGTGCCAGCAGTGAGCTAGCGGGAGAAGACAATGAGCAGTTCTTC. The full variable domain, completed using reference TRBV2 and TRBJ2-1, is EPEVTQTPSHQVTQMGQEVILRCVPISNHLYFYWYRQILGQKVEFLVSFYNNEISEKSEIFDDQFSVERPDGSNFTLKIRSTKLEDSAMYFCASSELAGEDNEQFFGPGTRLTVL.